Listed here are 16 T cell receptor beta chains from one sample, sequenced in a study of T cells expressing NK-cell markers. TCRdb derives one entry per CDR3 protein from the 5' RACE reads, leaving out DNA. Here the sample table reports about 160,000 distinct CDR3 sequences. The sequenced sample consisted of blood T cells: a sorted CD56 or NKG2C T cell subset, CD4+ or CD8+ T cells, or bulk PBMC T cells (not recorded which). The receptors originated from a man aged 18 to 69 in good health.

The chain combines TRBV20-1 with TRBJ2-7; TCRdb selects TRBD1, and the lack of DNA leaves this call unchecked. In germline, CDR1 is DFQATT, CDR2 SNEGSKA (reference sequence). This CDR3 has 14 amino acids. CDR3: CSARGQGGIYEQYF.

The CDR3 here is CSVPGGGSGGGEQFF. The chain uses TRBV29-1 and TRBJ2-1; TCRdb indicates TRBD1, and absent DNA this call remains unverified. The CDR3 totals 15 residues. Germline lookup yields CDR1 SQVTM and CDR2 ANQGSEA.

The chain is built from TRBV7-6 and TRBJ2-3. CDR3 length: 16 amino acids. Germline lookup yields CDR1 SGHVS and CDR2 FNYEAQ. The CDR3 loop reads CASSLVRNQFTDTQYF.

The gene calls are TRBV12-3 or TRBV12-4 and TRBJ2-5. This CDR3 comprises 13 residues. CDR3 loop: CASSTPRLETQYF.

This sequence joins TRBV7-8 and TRBJ2-4; without DNA, the TCRdb call of TRBD1 cannot be checked. The germline V gene has CDR1 SGHVS and CDR2 FQNEAQ. The CDR3 is made up of 15 amino acids. The chain's CDR3 is CASSLVSGGYNIQYF.

The chain is built from TRBV19 and TRBJ2-6. Germline V lookup: CDR1 LNHDA, CDR2 SQIVND (reference sequence). This CDR3 has 17 amino acids. CDR3 in amino acids: CASSIDGRPSGANVLTF. The entire variable domain, with the rest obtained from reference TRBV19 and TRBJ2-6, is as follows: DGGITQSPKYLFRKEGQNVTLSCEQNLNHDAMYWYRQDPGQGLRLIYYSQIVNDFQKGDIAEGYSVSREKKESFPLTVTSAQKNPTAFYLCASSIDGRPSGANVLTFGAGSRLTVL.

The chain joins TRBV20-1 to TRBJ2-7; TCRdb lists TRBD1, though no DNA is available to test this call. The germline V gene has CDR1 DFQATT and CDR2 SNEGSKA (reference sequence). The CDR3 covers 16 residues. This CDR3 is CSARSQTAFPIYEQYF.

The chain carries TRBV5-6 and TRBJ2-3; no DNA is available, so the TRBD1 call from TCRdb remains unchecked. Germline assignment: CDR1 SGHDT and CDR2 YYEEEE. The CDR3 extends over 18 amino acids. The CDR3 region is CASNTRQGSFLSVDTQYF.

The V and J genes are TRBV10-3 and TRBJ1-1; as DNA is missing, the TRBD1 call by TCRdb cannot be tested. Germline V CDR1 and CDR2: ENHRY, SYGVKD. This CDR3 region has 14 residues. CDR3 protein: CAISGTGAVTEAFF.

The chain has TRBV6-5 and TRBJ1-2. This CDR3 is 14 amino acids long. CDR1 and CDR2 from the germline V gene are MNHEY and SVGAGI. CDR3: CASSYRGDTAGYTF.

The chain recombines TRBV11-3 with TRBJ1-6; TCRdb indicates TRBD1, and absent DNA this call remains unverified. This CDR3 region has 13 residues. CDR1 and CDR2 (germline): SGHNT, YENEEA. The chain's CDR3 is CASSLVPGRALHF.

The CDR3 sequence is CATSGTGATGELFF. The rearrangement links TRBV24-1 to TRBJ2-2; as DNA is missing, the TRBD1 call by TCRdb cannot be tested. CDR1 KGHDR and CDR2 SFDVKD come from the germline V gene. The CDR3 length is 14 residues.

This chain uses TRBV6-5 with TRBJ2-1; TCRdb names TRBD1, which stays unverified in the absence of DNA. The V gene's germline CDR1 is MNHEY and CDR2 SVGAGI. The CDR3 consists of 15 residues. The CDR3 spells CASSVLLGGGDEQFF.

This chain connects TRBV7-6 to TRBJ2-7. In germline, CDR1 is SGHVS, CDR2 FNYEAQ. The CDR3 has 14 amino acids. CDR3 sequence reads: CASSAEVGNYEQYF.

This chain connects TRBV7-9 to TRBJ2-3; the D call of TRBD2 rests on TCRdb alone, since no DNA is present to check it. This CDR3 contains 17 residues. Germline V gene sequence: CDR1 SEHNR, CDR2 FQNEAQ (reference sequence). The CDR3 sequence is CASSSSSGLVRTDTQYF.

This chain connects TRBV29-1 to TRBJ2-4; TCRdb picks TRBD1, but there is no DNA to check that call. Per germline, CDR1 SQVTM and CDR2 ANQGSEA. The CDR3 length is 14 residues. CDR3 loop: CSVDPGYGKNIQYF.